One and the same sample provided the 19 T cell receptor beta chains below, sequenced in a study of shared clonotypes between healthy human individuals. Naive CD8 cells, CD45RO-negative and positively selected for CCR7, excluded terminally differentiated effector memory CD45RA+ cells. Repertoires were generated with immunoSEQ multiplex PCR, while TCRdb's copy carries only in-frame clones and drops some. The table has around 650,000 clones, 95% to 96% seen once. Sequenced sample: naive CD8+ T cells sorted from blood. These receptor sequences come from a woman aged 30 to 39 in good health.

The chain uses TRBV6-6 and TRBJ2-1; 12 bases are shared with TRBD1. Germline-derived CDR1 and CDR2 are MNHNY and SVGAGI (reference sequence). This CDR3 is 16 amino acids long. Trimming at V came to 5 bases and at J to 5 bases, leaving 7 bases not matched to a gene. The CDR3 reads CASSRTGTGGHNEQFF. DNA for the CDR3: TGTGCCAGCAGTAGAACCGGGACAGGGGGCCACAATGAGCAGTTCTTC.

The chain joins TRBV19 to TRBJ2-7; D gene unclear. With 8 bases removed from V and 3 bases from J, the gap between germline ends came to 14 bases. The germline V gene encodes CDR1 LNHDA and CDR2 SQIVND (reference sequence). The CDR3 has 13 residues. The CDR3 loop is CASGISGDYEQYF. CDR3 in DNA: TGTGCCAGTGGAATCAGTGGAGACTACGAGCAGTACTTC.

A remark on this clone: Other DNA sequences within the sample encode an identical CDR3. J is TRBJ1-5 and V is TRBV28; D gene ambiguous. This CDR3 spans 15 amino acids. Trimming took off 2 bases at V and 0 bases at J, with 8 bases between the two ends. The germline V gene has CDR1 MDHEN and CDR2 SYDVKM. This CDR3 reads CASSLEGYSNQPQHF. Here the CDR3 DNA reads TGTGCCAGCAGTTTAGAAGGATATAGCAATCAGCCCCAGCATTTT. Filled out from reference TRBV28 and TRBJ1-5, the complete variable domain reads DVKVTQSSRYLVKRTGEKVFLECVQDMDHENMFWYRQDPGLGLRLIYFSYDVKMKEKGDIPEGYSVSREKKERFSLILESASTNQTSMYLCASSLEGYSNQPQHFGDGTRLSIL.

This sequence joins TRBV27 and TRBJ1-2; the match to TRBD1 covers 7 bases. Germline V gives CDR1 MNHEY, CDR2 SMNVEV (reference sequence). After removal of 6 bases from V and 3 bases from J, the junction contained 7 bases not matched to a gene. The CDR3 is made up of 14 amino acids. The DNA for the CDR3 is TGTGCCAGCAGGGTTAGAGGGGGCGACTATGGCTACACCTTC. It yields the protein CASRVRGGDYGYTF.

A single count supports this clone. The same CDR3 also results from other DNA sequences found in this sample. The V and J genes are TRBV27 and TRBJ2-7; D remains unclear. V gave up 0 bases and J gave up 3 bases, with 6 bases separating them. This CDR3 has 13 amino acids. Germline V gene sequence: CDR1 MNHEY, CDR2 SMNVEV (reference sequence). CDR3: CASSLSRSYEQYF. The CDR3 nucleotides read TGTGCCAGCAGTTTATCTAGAAGCTACGAGCAGTACTTC.

The CDR3 sequence: CASSARLAGDQPGNEQFF. In DNA form, the CDR3 reads TGTGCCAGCAGTGCCCGACTAGCGGGGGACCAACCAGGCAATGAGCAGTTCTTC. V is TRBV6-1 and J is TRBJ2-1; TRBD2 matches at 12 bases. This CDR3 spans 18 amino acids. The germline V gene has CDR1 MNHNS and CDR2 SASEGT. The V gene end was trimmed by 4 bases and the J gene end by 6 bases; junction bases not matched to a gene: 13.

This chain links TRBV19 with TRBJ2-1; no clear D. The CDR3 has 15 residues. Germline CDR1 is LNHDA and CDR2 is SQIVND (reference sequence). Trimming left V 2 bases short and J 0 bases short, with 8 bases between. CDR3 coding DNA: TGTGCCAGTAGTATAACAGCCGACTCCTACAATGAGCAGTTCTTC. It translates to CASSITADSYNEQFF.

The V and J genes are TRBV2 and TRBJ2-5, with 11 bases fitting TRBD2. The J call could be wrong; TRBJ2-7 is a better fit for the DNA end. The CDR3 length is 15 residues. CDR1 SNHLY and CDR2 FYNNEI come from the germline V gene. The CDR3 here is CASSEGLAGGYEQYF. Written as DNA, the CDR3 is TGTGCCAGCAGTGAAGGTCTAGCGGGAGGCTACGAGCAGTACTTC.

The rearrangement uses TRBV28 and TRBJ1-5; D unresolved. The V end lost 5 bases, the J end lost 3 bases, and 11 bases lay between the germline ends. Germline lookup yields CDR1 MDHEN and CDR2 SYDVKM. CDR3 length: 14 residues. The CDR3 DNA follows: TGTGCCAGCAGTGGGCCGGGAAACAATCAGCCCCAGCATTTT. Protein sequence: CASSGPGNNQPQHF.

The chain is built from TRBV4-1 and TRBJ2-1; 7 nucleotides align to TRBD2. Germline V gene data show CDR1 as MGHRA and CDR2 as YSYEKL. CDR3 size: 17 residues. V trimming: 3 bases; J trimming: 5 bases; junction bases outside the gene matches: 13. In DNA form, the CDR3 reads TGCGCCAGCAGCCAGCGAGCGGGGACGACAACTAACAATGAGCAGTTCTTC. Protein product: CASSQRAGTTTNNEQFF.

The chain uses TRBV6-5 and TRBJ1-2, with 9 nucleotides matching TRBD1. The germline gives CDR1 MNHEY, CDR2 SVGAGI. With 6 bases clipped from V and 6 bases from J, the junction kept 5 bases outside the gene matches. The CDR3 covers 13 residues. The chain's CDR3 is CASSSRTGDGYTF. In DNA, the CDR3 is TGTGCCAGCAGCTCTCGGACAGGGGATGGCTACACCTTC.

This rearrangement joins TRBV19 to TRBJ1-1; the D gene is possibly TRBD1 (6 bases). V was cut by 3 bases and J by 0 bases, with 17 bases left in between. CDR1 and CDR2 (germline): LNHDA, SQIVND (reference sequence). This CDR3 has 17 residues. The CDR3 sequence: CASSIPPTGDMNTEAFF. In nucleotides, the CDR3 is TGTGCCAGTAGTATTCCCCCCACTGGGGACATGAACACTGAAGCTTTCTTT.

The chain carries TRBV6-4 and TRBJ2-1, with 14 bases lining up with TRBD2. Germline trimming cut 1 base from V and 7 bases from J; bases unmatched to any gene: 0. Per germline, CDR1 MRHNA and CDR2 SNTAGT. This CDR3 has 15 amino acids. CDR3 loop: CASSDWTSGRNEQFF. CDR3 DNA: TGTGCCAGCAGTGACTGGACTAGCGGGAGGAATGAGCAGTTCTTC.

Regarding this clone: The identical CDR3 is also encoded by other nucleotide sequences in the sample. The V and J genes are TRBV7-2 and TRBJ2-7; D is perhaps TRBD1 or TRBD2 (5 bases each). V was pared by 3 bases and J by 4 bases, with 10 bases between. This CDR3 is built from 13 residues. Germline V gene data show CDR1 as SGHTA and CDR2 as FQGNSA. The CDR3 sequence is CASSLGLAYEQYF. CDR3 nucleotide sequence: TGTGCCAGCAGCTTGGGGCTAGCATACGAGCAGTACTTC.

The chain uses TRBV29-1 and TRBJ2-1; no clear D. CDR3 length equals 12 residues. V was shortened by 5 bases and J by 4 bases, with 9 bases between the two germline ends. The germline V gene encodes CDR1 SQVTM and CDR2 ANQGSEA. CDR3 region: CSVRAAYNEQFF. Written as DNA, the CDR3 is TGCAGCGTTCGGGCAGCGTACAATGAGCAGTTCTTC.

V gene TRBV28 combines with J gene TRBJ2-1; 7 nucleotides align to TRBD2. CDR3 length: 15 amino acids. V shed 6 bases and J 5 bases; nucleotides not matched to a gene: 10. The V gene's germline CDR1 is MDHEN and CDR2 SYDVKM. The CDR3 sequence is CASRAGGSHNNEQFF. CDR3 coding DNA: TGTGCCAGCAGAGCCGGCGGGAGCCATAACAATGAGCAGTTCTTC.

This chain joins TRBV19 and TRBJ2-7; tentative D call: TRBD1 (6 bases). The CDR3 is 14 amino acids. The V gene's germline CDR1 is LNHDA and CDR2 SQIVND (reference sequence). V lost 6 bases, J lost 4 bases, and 16 bases lay in between. The CDR3 coding sequence is TGTGCCAGTAGCCCCGGACAGATTCCATACGAGCAGTACTTC. Translated: CASSPGQIPYEQYF. Supplemented by reference TRBV19 and TRBJ2-7, the full variable domain reads DGGITQSPKYLFRKEGQNVTLSCEQNLNHDAMYWYRQDPGQGLRLIYYSQIVNDFQKGDIAEGYSVSREKKESFPLTVTSAQKNPTAFYLCASSPGQIPYEQYFGPGTRLTVT.

Remarks on this clone: Within the sample, other DNA sequences also encode this same CDR3. The chain employs TRBV27 and TRBJ2-1; D is unclear. Germline CDR1 is MNHEY and CDR2 is SMNVEV (reference sequence). V lost 2 bases and J 4 bases, leaving 6 bases between the germline ends. The CDR3 runs to 13 residues. CDR3 coding DNA: TGTGCCAGCAGTTTAGCCTCATACAATGAGCAGTTCTTC. Encoded protein: CASSLASYNEQFF.

The V call is TRBV28, the J call TRBJ1-1, with D maybe TRBD1 (5 bases). V lost 11 bases, J lost 6 bases, and 13 bases lay in between. This CDR3 is built from 11 residues. The germline V gene encodes CDR1 MDHEN and CDR2 SYDVKM. The CDR3 loop is CALGRGAEAFF. The CDR3 nucleotides read TGTGCCCTGGGTAGGGGTGCTGAAGCTTTCTTT.